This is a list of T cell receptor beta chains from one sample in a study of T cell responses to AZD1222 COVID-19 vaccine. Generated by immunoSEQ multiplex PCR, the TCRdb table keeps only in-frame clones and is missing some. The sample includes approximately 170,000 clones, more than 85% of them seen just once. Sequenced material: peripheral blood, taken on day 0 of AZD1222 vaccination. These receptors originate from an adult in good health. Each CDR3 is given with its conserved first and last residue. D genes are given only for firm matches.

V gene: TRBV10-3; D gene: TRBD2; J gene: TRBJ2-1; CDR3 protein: CAISGTSEGEQFF; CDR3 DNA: TGTGCCATCAGCGGGACTAGCGAGGGTGAGCAGTTCTTC
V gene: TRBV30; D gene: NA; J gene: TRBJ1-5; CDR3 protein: CAWNRDGSRQPQHF; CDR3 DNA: TGTGCCTGGAATCGTGACGGTTCGCGGCAGCCCCAGCATTTT
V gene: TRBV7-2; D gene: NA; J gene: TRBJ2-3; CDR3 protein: CASSFSGGADTQYF; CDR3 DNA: TGTGCCAGCAGCTTCTCGGGGGGCGCAGATACGCAGTATTTT
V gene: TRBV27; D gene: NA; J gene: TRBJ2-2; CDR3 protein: CASSLLWGGELFF; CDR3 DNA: TGTGCCAGCAGTTTATTATGGGGCGGGGAGCTGTTTTTT
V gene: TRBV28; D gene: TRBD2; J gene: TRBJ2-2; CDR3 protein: CASIERENTGELFF; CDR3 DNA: TGTGCCAGCATAGAGCGGGAGAACACCGGGGAGCTGTTTTTT
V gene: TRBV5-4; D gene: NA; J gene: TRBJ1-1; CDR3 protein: CASSLGLMNTEAFF; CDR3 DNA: TGTGCCAGCAGCTTGGGGCTTATGAACACTGAAGCTTTCTTT
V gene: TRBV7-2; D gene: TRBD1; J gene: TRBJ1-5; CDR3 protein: CASSLRQGATQPQHF; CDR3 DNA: TGTGCCAGCAGCTTACGACAGGGGGCTACTCAGCCCCAGCATTTT
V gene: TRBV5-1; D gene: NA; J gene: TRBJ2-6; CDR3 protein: CATSRGNPSGANVLTF; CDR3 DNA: TGCGCCACCAGTCGGGGAAACCCCTCTGGGGCCAACGTCCTGACTTTC
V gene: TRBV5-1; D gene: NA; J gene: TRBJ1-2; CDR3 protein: CASSLVVGAGIGYTF; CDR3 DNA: TGCGCCAGCAGCTTGGTGGTGGGAGCCGGTATTGGCTACACCTTC
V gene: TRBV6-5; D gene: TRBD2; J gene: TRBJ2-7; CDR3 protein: CASSYQAGGTREQYF; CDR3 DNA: TGTGCCAGCAGTTACCAAGCGGGAGGGACTAGAGAGCAGTACTTC
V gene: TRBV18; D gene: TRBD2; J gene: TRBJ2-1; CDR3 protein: CASSPRTSGRNNEQFF; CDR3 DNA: TGTGCCAGCTCACCAAGAACTAGCGGGAGGAACAATGAGCAGTTCTTC
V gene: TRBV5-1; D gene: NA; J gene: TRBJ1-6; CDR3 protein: CASSLEGAHGSPLHF; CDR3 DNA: TGCGCCAGCAGCTTGGAAGGGGCTCACGGTTCACCCCTCCACTTT
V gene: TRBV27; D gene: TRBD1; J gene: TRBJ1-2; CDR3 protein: CASSPTGGVYGYTF; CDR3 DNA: TGTGCCAGCAGTCCGACAGGGGGAGTCTATGGCTACACCTTC
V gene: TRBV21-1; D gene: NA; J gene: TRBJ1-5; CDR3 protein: CASRPSTGKKGAGNQPQHF; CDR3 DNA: TGTGCCAGCAGGCCATCCACCGGCAAAAAAGGGGCCGGCAATCAGCCCCAGCATTTT
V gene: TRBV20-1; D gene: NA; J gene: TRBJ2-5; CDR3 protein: CSARSGETQYF; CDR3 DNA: TGCAGTGCTCGGAGCGGGGAGACCCAGTACTTC
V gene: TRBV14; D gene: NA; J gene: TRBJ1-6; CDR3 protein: CASSQDLGYSPLHF; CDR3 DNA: TGTGCCAGCAGCCAAGACTTAGGGTATTCACCCCTCCACTTT
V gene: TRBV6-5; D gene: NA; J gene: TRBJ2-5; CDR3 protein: CASSLRETQYF; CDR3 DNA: TGTGCCAGCAGTTTGCGGGAGACCCAGTACTTC
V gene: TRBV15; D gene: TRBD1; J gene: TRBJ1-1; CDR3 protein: CATRGGRMNTEAFF; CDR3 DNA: TGTGCCACCAGAGGGGGCAGGATGAACACTGAAGCTTTCTTT
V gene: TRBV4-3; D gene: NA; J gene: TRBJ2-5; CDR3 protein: CASSQDQTPQETQYF; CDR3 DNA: TGCGCCAGCAGCCAAGATCAAACTCCTCAAGAGACCCAGTACTTC